The clone carrying this T cell receptor beta chain was seen many times. Its matching antigen is unknown. The second PCR ran about 6 to 12 cycles with a sample-barcoded 5' primer and J-beta primers. A template-switch adaptor that had 12 random nucleotides put a tag on each cDNA molecule. TCRdb independently ran MiXCR on the 5' RACE reads; one entry per CDR3 protein. Found here are around 670,000 distinct CDR3 sequences, approximately 30% of them singletons; the top ten hold approximately 15%. The entry originates in a study of blood T cells in healthy people across ages. Study-level results: Measured against age, TCR beta diversity per million T cells decreased in a roughly linear manner.

Trimming removed 1 base at V and 8 bases at J, with 11 bases between. CDR3 length equals 13 residues. Germline CDR1 MNHNS, CDR2 SASEGT. The gene calls are TRBV6-1 and TRBJ1-2; D is possibly TRBD1 (6 bases). Sequencing was done on a sample of blood. This clonotype originated in an elderly woman in good health. The CDR3 is CASSEDRAGGYTF. CDR3 DNA: TGTGCCAGCAGTGAAGACAGGGCAGGGGGCTACACCTTC.